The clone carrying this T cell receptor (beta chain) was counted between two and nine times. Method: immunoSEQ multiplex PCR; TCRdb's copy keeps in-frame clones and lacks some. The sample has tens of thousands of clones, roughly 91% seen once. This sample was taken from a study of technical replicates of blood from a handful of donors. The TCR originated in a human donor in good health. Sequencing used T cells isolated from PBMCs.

The CDR3 loop is CSVVYRGQNEKLFF. CDR3 in DNA: TGCAGCGTTGTATACAGGGGCCAGAATGAAAAACTGTTTTTT. The chain combines TRBV29-1 with TRBJ1-4; 7 positions match TRBD1. This CDR3 spans 14 amino acids. Germline CDR1 SQVTM, CDR2 ANQGSEA. The V segment lost 4 bases and the J segment 5 bases; nucleotides outside the gene matches: 7.